This section outlines one T cell receptor beta chain sequence together with its context. What it binds is not known. With the library built for alpha chains, this beta chain is off target and its frequency is not meaningful. The sample comes from a study of naive and memory T cell subsets. Findings of the study overall: TCR counts from RNA may reflect activation-linked expression changes. Gini index rose across naive, CM, EM and EMRA in CD4 and CD8. In naive cells, over 85% of TCR sequences were seen only once.

TCRdb recomputed calls from the UMI-ligation and nested PCR reads with MiXCR, one row per CDR3 protein. The sample data list roughly five distinct CDR3 sequences. The V gene lost 2 bases and the J gene lost 12 bases, with 8 bases spanning the gap. This CDR3 comprises 12 residues. This rearrangement joins TRBV12-3 or TRBV12-4 to TRBJ1-6; D not certain. The sample was CD8+ TEMRA cells from blood. Regarding subset: effector memory re-expressing CD45RA, CD45RA+ CD27-. This clonotype originated in a human donor in good health. The CDR3 loop is CASSLSSGPLHF. The CDR3 DNA reads TGTGCCAGCAGTTTATCGTCCGGACCCCTCCACTTT.